These T cell receptor beta chains were read from a single sample in a study of control samples from healthy donors and cancer patients. The repertoire was sequenced with immunoSEQ multiplex PCR; TCRdb's copy has only in-frame clones and lacks some. The data show about 140,000 clones, 94% seen once. The material sequenced was blood. Receptor source: a man aged 40-50 years in good health. The CDR3 runs from the conserved cysteine through the conserved F or W. The D gene is left open where the match is weak. Clone sizes are given selectively: once, few, many, or a class where the clone is expanded.

j_call clone_size v_call d_call cdr3_nt cdr3_aa
TRBJ2-7 few TRBV5-5 TRBD2 TGTGCCAGTAATTACGCTACCGTCCCGGGACTAGCGGGAGAAGAGCAGTACTTC CASNYATVPGLAGEEQYF
TRBJ2-1 - TRBV15 - TGTGCCACCAGCCTACCGCTCGGGTCCGGGCAGTTCTTC CATSLPLGSGQFF
TRBJ1-1 - TRBV12-3/TRBV12-4 TRBD1 TGTGCCAGCAGAACGGACAGGGGGCAAGCTTTCTTT CASRTDRGQAFF
TRBJ1-1 - TRBV10-3 TRBD1 TGTGCCATCAGTGTGAAGGGACAGTCAGAAGCTTTCTTT CAISVKGQSEAFF
TRBJ1-1 - TRBV27 - TGTGCCAGCAGTTTGGGGACTCACACTGAAGCTTTCTTT CASSLGTHTEAFF
TRBJ1-1 - TRBV10-3 - TGTGCCATCAGTAAGACGGAAATGAACACTGAAGCTTTCTTT CAISKTEMNTEAFF
TRBJ2-3 - TRBV6-5 - TGTGCCAGCAGCGAGACTACAGGGTTAGATACGCAGTATTTT CASSETTGLDTQYF
TRBJ1-5 - TRBV24-1 - TGTGCCACCAGCGACAGCAATCAGCCCCAGCATTTT CATSDSNQPQHF
TRBJ1-1 - TRBV5-1 TRBD1 TGCGCCAGCAGCCGATTAACAGGGGGCGGAACTGAAGCTTTCTTT CASSRLTGGGTEAFF
TRBJ2-7 - TRBV5-5 TRBD1 TGTGCCAGCAGCCCCAGGACAGGGGTTCACGAGCAGTACTTC CASSPRTGVHEQYF
TRBJ1-3 - TRBV5-1 TRBD1 TGCGCCAGCAGCGTTACAGGGGATGCTGGAAACACCATATATTTT CASSVTGDAGNTIYF
TRBJ1-2 - TRBV6-5 - TGTGCCAGCAACTATTACAGGGCTTGGTATGGCTACACCTTC CASNYYRAWYGYTF
TRBJ1-4 - TRBV11-2 - TGTGCCAGCAGCTTGACGAGGTTTACCCATGAAAAACTGTTTTTT CASSLTRFTHEKLFF
TRBJ2-2 - TRBV14 - TGTGCCAGCAGCCGTCGGGGCCCGAGGGAGGGGGAGCTGTTTTTT CASSRRGPREGELFF
TRBJ2-3 - TRBV14 - TGTGCCAGCAGCCAAGATAAAAGAGATACGCAGTATTTT CASSQDKRDTQYF
TRBJ2-7 - TRBV4-1 - TGCGCCAGCAGCTACCCCGGGGTATCCTACGAGCAGTACTTC CASSYPGVSYEQYF
TRBJ2-1 - TRBV10-3 - TGTGCCATTGTTGACATATACAATGAGCAGTTCTTC CAIVDIYNEQFF
TRBJ1-2 - TRBV7-2 - TGTGCCAGCAGCTCGTCAGCTAACTATGGCTACACCTTC CASSSSANYGYTF
TRBJ2-2 - TRBV7-2 - TGTGCCAGCAGCTTTTCCGGGACATCGAAGAACACCGGGGAGCTGTTTTTT CASSFSGTSKNTGELFF
TRBJ1-6 - TRBV27 TRBD1 TGTGCCAGCAGTTTATTAGGGACAGTGGGCTCGCCCCTCCACTTT CASSLLGTVGSPLHF
TRBJ1-6 - TRBV6-5 - TGTGCCAGCAGTTACTCTGGGGGACCCTTTGGGTCACCCCTCCACTTT CASSYSGGPFGSPLHF
TRBJ2-6 - TRBV7-6 TRBD2 TGTGCCAGCAGCTTTAAGAGCGGGAGTTCTGGGGCCAACGTCCTGACTTTC CASSFKSGSSGANVLTF
TRBJ2-1 - TRBV11-3 TRBD2 TGTGCCAGCAGCTTCTCTACTAGCGGGAAGGATGAGCAGTTCTTC CASSFSTSGKDEQFF
TRBJ2-2 - TRBV14 TRBD1 TGTGCCAGCAGCCGTCGGAGACAGGGGAACACCGGGGAGCTGTTTTTT CASSRRRQGNTGELFF
TRBJ2-7 - TRBV14 TRBD2 TGTGCCAGCAGCTCCCAAGCGGGAGCAAACGCGCAGTACTTC CASSSQAGANAQYF
TRBJ1-4 - TRBV9 - TGTGCCAGCAGCGTTGGTGTTGCGGAGAAAAAACTGTTTTTT CASSVGVAEKKLFF
TRBJ2-3 - TRBV9 - TGTGCCAGCAGCGTAGACGGGGATACGCAGTATTTT CASSVDGDTQYF
TRBJ1-6 - TRBV2 - TGTGCCAGCAAGGCGGCAGTCTATAATTCACCCCTCCACTTT CASKAAVYNSPLHF
TRBJ2-2 once TRBV7-2 TRBD1 TGTGCCAGCAGCTTAGGAGGACAGGGGCCCCCCGGGGAGCTGTTTTTT CASSLGGQGPPGELFF
TRBJ1-1 - TRBV5-6 - TGTGCCAGCAGCCCGGGTAGGCGGTGGGGGGCTTTCTTT CASSPGRRWGAFF
TRBJ2-7 - TRBV18 - TGTGCCAGCTCACCAGGACCCCCGCACGAGCAGTACTTC CASSPGPPHEQYF
TRBJ2-3 - TRBV27 TRBD1 TGTGCCAGCAGCCAAGCCGCAGGGGGTTACACAGATACGCAGTATTTT CASSQAAGGYTDTQYF
TRBJ2-1 - TRBV7-3 TRBD2 TGTGCCAGCAGCTTCGGACTAGCGGGAGGGCACGTTGAGCAGTTCTTC CASSFGLAGGHVEQFF
TRBJ2-2 - TRBV7-9 - TGTGCCAGCAGCTTTCCCCGGCAGAGGGGCGGTATGGACACCGGGGAGCTGTTTTTT CASSFPRQRGGMDTGELFF
TRBJ1-1 - TRBV4-3 - TGCGCCAGCAGCCAATCAAGGGGAACTGAAGCTTTCTTT CASSQSRGTEAFF
TRBJ1-1 - TRBV5-3 - TGTGCCAGAAGCTCTGCGCAGGGGACTGAAGCTTTCTTT CARSSAQGTEAFF
TRBJ1-2 - TRBV18 - TGTGCCAGCTCACCCGACGGCTATGGCTACACCTTC CASSPDGYGYTF
TRBJ1-1 - TRBV5-1 - TGCGCCAGCAGCCCCGACGAGGGTTATCAGGCTGAAGCTTTCTTT CASSPDEGYQAEAFF
TRBJ1-2 - TRBV11-2 - TGTGCCAGCAGCTTAGAGAGGGTTGGCTACACCTTC CASSLERVGYTF
TRBJ2-2 once TRBV27 - TGTGCCAGCAGTTTATCGGGGGACACCGGGGAGCTGTTTTTT CASSLSGDTGELFF
TRBJ1-1 - TRBV3-1/TRBV3-2 - TGTGCCAGCAGCCAATCAGGGGAAGGGAACACTGAAGCTTTCTTT CASSQSGEGNTEAFF
TRBJ2-5 - TRBV7-2 - TGTGCCAGCAGCTTAGTCCCCTTCGGGTACCAAGAGACCCAGTACTTC CASSLVPFGYQETQYF
TRBJ2-2 - TRBV6-4 - TGTGCCAGCAGTGACGGGGACACCGGGGAGCTGTTTTTT CASSDGDTGELFF
TRBJ1-6 - TRBV6-4 TRBD1 TGTGCCAGCAGCCAGGGACAGCTCAATTCACCCCTCCACTTT CASSQGQLNSPLHF
TRBJ2-1 once TRBV9 TRBD1 TGTGCCAGCAGCGTGGCGACAGGGAGCTCCTACAATGAGCAGTTCTTC CASSVATGSSYNEQFF
TRBJ2-5 - TRBV6-5 - TGTGCCAGCAGTCGGGGGTGGGGGGAGACCCAGTACTTC CASSRGWGETQYF
TRBJ2-3 - TRBV11-2 - TGTGCCAGCAGCCCAAGAAGGGGGTTGGGGTTGGATACGCAGTATTTT CASSPRRGLGLDTQYF
TRBJ2-7 - TRBV11-2 - TGTGCCAGCAGGATACAGGGAAACTCCTACGAGCAGTACTTC CASRIQGNSYEQYF
TRBJ2-1 - TRBV9 - TGTGCCAGCAGCGGGTGGGGGAGTGAGCAGTTCTTC CASSGWGSEQFF
TRBJ2-2 - TRBV12-3/TRBV12-4 - TGTGCCAGCACAACGTACACCGGGGAGCTGTTTTTT CASTTYTGELFF
TRBJ1-3 - TRBV9 TRBD1 TGTGCCAGCAGCGTAGGGGGACAGGCGGGGAACACCATATATTTT CASSVGGQAGNTIYF
TRBJ1-1 - TRBV14 - TGTGCCAGCAGCCAAAATTTCAGGACTGAAGCTTTCTTT CASSQNFRTEAFF
TRBJ1-2 few TRBV4-3 - TGCGCCAGCAGCCAAACCGGGGTTAGTGGCTACACCTTC CASSQTGVSGYTF
TRBJ1-2 - TRBV7-8 TRBD1 TGTGCCAGCAGCCTACGGACAGGGGGCCCCCCTAGGGGCTACACCTTC CASSLRTGGPPRGYTF
TRBJ2-7 - TRBV3-1/TRBV3-2 TRBD2 TGTGCCAGCAGCCCACCCGGGACTAAATTCGGTGAGCAGTACTTC CASSPPGTKFGEQYF